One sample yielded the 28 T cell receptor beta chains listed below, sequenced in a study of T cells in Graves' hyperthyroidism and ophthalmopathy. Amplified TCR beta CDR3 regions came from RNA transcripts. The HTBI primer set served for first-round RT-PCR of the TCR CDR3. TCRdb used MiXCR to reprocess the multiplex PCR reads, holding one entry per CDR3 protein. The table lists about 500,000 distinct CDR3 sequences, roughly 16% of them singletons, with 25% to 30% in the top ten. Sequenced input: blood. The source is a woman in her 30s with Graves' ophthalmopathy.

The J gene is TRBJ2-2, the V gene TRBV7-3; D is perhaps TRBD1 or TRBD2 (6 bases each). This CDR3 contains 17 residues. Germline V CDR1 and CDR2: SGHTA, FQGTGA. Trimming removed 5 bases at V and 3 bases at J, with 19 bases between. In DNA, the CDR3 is TGTGCCAGCAGCCCCCCGGGGGCGGGACTCGACACCGGGGAGCTGTTTTTT. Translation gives CASSPPGAGLDTGELFF.

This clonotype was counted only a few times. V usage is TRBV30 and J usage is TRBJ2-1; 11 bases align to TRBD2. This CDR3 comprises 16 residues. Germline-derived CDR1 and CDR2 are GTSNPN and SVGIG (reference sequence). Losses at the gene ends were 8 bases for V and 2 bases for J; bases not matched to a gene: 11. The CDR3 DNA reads TGTGCCCAACATCCCGGGACTAGCGGAGCCTACAATGAGCAGTTCTTC. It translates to CAQHPGTSGAYNEQFF.

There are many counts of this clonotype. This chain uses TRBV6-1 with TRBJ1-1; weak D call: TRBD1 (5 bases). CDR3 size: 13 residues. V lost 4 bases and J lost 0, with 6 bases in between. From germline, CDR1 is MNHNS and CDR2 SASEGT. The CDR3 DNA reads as TGTGCCAGCAGTGGGGGGATGAACACTGAAGCTTTCTTT. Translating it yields CASSGGMNTEAFF.

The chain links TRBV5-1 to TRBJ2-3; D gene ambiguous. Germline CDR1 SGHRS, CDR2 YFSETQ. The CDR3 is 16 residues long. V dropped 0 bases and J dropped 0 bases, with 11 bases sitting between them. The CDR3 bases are TGCGCCAGCAGCTTGGTTTCCAGGCAGAGCACAGATACGCAGTATTTT. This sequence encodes CASSLVSRQSTDTQYF.

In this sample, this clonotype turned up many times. The CDR3 nucleotides read TGTGCCTCAGAACTAGCCCACGAGCAGTACTTC. Protein: CASELAHEQYF. The gene calls are TRBV30 and TRBJ2-7; TRBD2 is a possible D gene (6 bases). The germline V and J ends were trimmed by 7 bases and 5 bases, with 12 bases remaining between them. The CDR3 runs to 11 residues. Per the germline V gene, CDR1 is GTSNPN and CDR2 is SVGIG (reference sequence).

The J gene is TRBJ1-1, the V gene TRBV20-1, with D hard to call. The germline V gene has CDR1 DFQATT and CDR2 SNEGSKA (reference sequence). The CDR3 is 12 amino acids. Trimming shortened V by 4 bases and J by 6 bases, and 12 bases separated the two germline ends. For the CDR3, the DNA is TGCAGTGCTAATAACCCCCCCGCTGAAGCTTTCTTT. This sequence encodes CSANNPPAEAFF.

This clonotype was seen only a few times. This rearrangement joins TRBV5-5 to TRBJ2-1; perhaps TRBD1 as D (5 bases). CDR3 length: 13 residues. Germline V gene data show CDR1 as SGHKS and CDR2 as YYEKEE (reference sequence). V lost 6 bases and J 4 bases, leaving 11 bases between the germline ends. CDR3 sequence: CASNTDSYNEQFF. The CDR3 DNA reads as TGTGCCAGCAACACCGACAGTTACAATGAGCAGTTCTTC.

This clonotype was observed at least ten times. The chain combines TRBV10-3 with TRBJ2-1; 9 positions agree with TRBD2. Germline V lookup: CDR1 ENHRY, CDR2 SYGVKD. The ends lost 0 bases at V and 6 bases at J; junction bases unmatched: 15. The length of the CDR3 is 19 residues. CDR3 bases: TGTGCCATCAGTGAGTCTCCCTTCCGACTAGCGGAGAGGGGCAATGAGCAGTTCTTC. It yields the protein CAISESPFRLAERGNEQFF.

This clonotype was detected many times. The CDR3 loop reads CASSLYGVSETQYF. CDR3 bases: TGTGCCAGCAGTTTATATGGGGTCTCTGAGACCCAGTACTTC. This sequence joins TRBV28 and TRBJ2-5; D gene uncertain. Trimming pared 1 base from V and 5 bases from J, leaving 11 bases between. The CDR3 loop spans 14 amino acids. The germline gives CDR1 MDHEN, CDR2 SYDVKM.

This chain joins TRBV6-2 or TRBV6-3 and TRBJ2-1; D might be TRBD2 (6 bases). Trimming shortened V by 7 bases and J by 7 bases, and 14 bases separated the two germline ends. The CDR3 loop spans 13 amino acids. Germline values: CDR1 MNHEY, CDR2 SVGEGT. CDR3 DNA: TGTGCCAGCACTCGGGACTCCTTAAATGAGCAGTTCTTC. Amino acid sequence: CASTRDSLNEQFF.

The CDR3 DNA reads as TGCGCCAGCAGCCTGGAGTACGGGAGTGGGACAGATACGCAGTATTTT. It specifies CASSLEYGSGTDTQYF. The chain is built from TRBV4-1 and TRBJ2-3; a weak D match, TRBD2 (6 bases). The CDR3 is 16 amino acids. Germline CDR1 and CDR2: MGHRA and YSYEKL. V shed 4 bases and J shed 3 bases, with 17 bases lying between them.

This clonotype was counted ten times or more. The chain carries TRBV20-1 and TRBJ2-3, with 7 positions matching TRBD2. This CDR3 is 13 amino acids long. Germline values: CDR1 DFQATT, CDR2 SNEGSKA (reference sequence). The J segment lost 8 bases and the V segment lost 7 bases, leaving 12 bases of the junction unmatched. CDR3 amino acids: CSDDTGRRGTQYF. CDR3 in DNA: TGCAGTGACGACACCGGGAGGCGGGGTACGCAGTATTTT.

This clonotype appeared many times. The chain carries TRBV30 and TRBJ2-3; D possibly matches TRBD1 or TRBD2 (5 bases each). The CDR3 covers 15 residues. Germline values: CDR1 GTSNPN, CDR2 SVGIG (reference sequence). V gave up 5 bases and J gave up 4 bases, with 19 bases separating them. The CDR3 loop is CAWDRDHVSADTQYF. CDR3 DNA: TGTGCCTGGGACCGGGACCACGTTTCGGCAGATACGCAGTATTTT.

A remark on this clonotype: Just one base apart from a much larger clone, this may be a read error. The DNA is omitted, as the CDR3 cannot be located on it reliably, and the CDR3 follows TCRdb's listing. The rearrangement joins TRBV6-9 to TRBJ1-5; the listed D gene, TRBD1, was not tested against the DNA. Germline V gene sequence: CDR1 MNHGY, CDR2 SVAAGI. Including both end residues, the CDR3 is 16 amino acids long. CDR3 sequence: CASSLVGTGSNQPHHF.

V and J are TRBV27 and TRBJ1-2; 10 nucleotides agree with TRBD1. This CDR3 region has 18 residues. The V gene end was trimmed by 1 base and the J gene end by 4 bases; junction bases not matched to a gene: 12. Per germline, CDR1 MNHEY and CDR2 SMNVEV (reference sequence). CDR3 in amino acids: CASSLLGTGDSFGYGYTF. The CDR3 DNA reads TGTGCCAGCAGTTTATTGGGGACAGGGGACTCCTTCGGCTATGGCTACACCTTC.

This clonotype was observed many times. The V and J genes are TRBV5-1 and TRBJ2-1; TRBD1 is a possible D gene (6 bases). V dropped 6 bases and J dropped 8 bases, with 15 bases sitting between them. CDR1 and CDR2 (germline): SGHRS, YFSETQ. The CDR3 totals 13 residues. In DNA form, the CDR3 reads TGCGCCAGCAACAGGGACCAGGGGCATGAGCAGTTCTTC. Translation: CASNRDQGHEQFF.

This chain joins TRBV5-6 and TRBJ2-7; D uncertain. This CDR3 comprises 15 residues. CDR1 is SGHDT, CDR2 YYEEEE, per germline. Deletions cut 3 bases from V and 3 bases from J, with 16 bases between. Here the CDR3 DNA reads TGTGCCAGCAGCTGGACCTCGGGCCAAGGCTACGAGCAGTACTTC. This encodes CASSWTSGQGYEQYF.

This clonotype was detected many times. The CDR3 DNA reads as TGTGCCAGCAGCTACAGGGGGCTATACGAGCAGTACTTC. It yields the protein CASSYRGLYEQYF. V gene TRBV13 combines with J gene TRBJ2-7, with 9 bases that match TRBD1. The germline CDR1 and CDR2 sequences are PRHDT and FYEKMQ (reference sequence). V was pared by 4 bases and J by 4 bases, with 2 bases of the junction left unmatched. The CDR3 spans 13 residues.

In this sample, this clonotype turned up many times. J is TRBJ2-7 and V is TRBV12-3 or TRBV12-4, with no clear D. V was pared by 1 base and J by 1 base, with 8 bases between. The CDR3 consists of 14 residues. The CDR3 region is CASSLGIGSYEQYF. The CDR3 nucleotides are TGTGCCAGCAGTTTAGGAATTGGGTCCTACGAGCAGTACTTC.

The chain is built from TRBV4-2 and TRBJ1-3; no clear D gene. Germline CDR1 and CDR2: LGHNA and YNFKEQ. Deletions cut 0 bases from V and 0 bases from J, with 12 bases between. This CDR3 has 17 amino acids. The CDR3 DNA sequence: TGTGCCAGCAGCCAAGAGAGGGTAACCGACTCTGGAAACACCATATATTTT. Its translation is CASSQERVTDSGNTIYF.

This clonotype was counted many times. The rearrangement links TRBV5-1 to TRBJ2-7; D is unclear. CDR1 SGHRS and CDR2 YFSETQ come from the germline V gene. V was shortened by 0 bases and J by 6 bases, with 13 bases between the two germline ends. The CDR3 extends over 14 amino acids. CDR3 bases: TGCGCCAGCAGCTTGGCCGCGCTCGGCGCCGAGCAGTACTTC. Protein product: CASSLAALGAEQYF.

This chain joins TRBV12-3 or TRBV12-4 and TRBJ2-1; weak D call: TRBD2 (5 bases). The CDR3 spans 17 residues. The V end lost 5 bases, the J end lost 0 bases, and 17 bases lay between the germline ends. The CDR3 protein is CASSLTSSPSSYNEQFF. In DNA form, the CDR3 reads TGTGCCAGCAGTCTCACCTCTAGCCCCAGCTCCTACAATGAGCAGTTCTTC.

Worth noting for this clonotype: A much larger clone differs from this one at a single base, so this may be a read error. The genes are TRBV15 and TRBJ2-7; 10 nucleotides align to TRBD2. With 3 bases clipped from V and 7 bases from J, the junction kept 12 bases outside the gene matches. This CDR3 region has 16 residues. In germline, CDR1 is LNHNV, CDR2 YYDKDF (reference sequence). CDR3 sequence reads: CATSRASGRASGEQYF. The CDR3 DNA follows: TGTGCCACCAGCAGGGCCAGCGGGAGGGCCTCAGGTGAGCAGTACTTC. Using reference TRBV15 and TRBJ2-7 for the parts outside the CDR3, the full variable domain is DAMVIQNPRYQVTQFGKPVTLSCSQTLNHNVMYWYQQKSSQAPKLLFHYYDKDFNNEADTPDNFQSRRPNTSFCFLDIRSPGLGDTAMYLCATSRASGRASGEQYFGPGTRLTVT.

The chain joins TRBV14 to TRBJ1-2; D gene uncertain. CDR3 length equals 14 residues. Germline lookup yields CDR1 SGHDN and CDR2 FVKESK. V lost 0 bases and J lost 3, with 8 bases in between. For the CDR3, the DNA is TGTGCCAGCAGCCAAGAACTCAGTTACTATGGCTACACCTTC. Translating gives CASSQELSYYGYTF.

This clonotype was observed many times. DNA of the CDR3: TGTGCCAGCAGATTGTCAGGGGGCAGTCAGCCCCAGCATTTT. Its translation: CASRLSGGSQPQHF. V is TRBV12-3 or TRBV12-4 and J is TRBJ1-5; 8 positions match TRBD1. This CDR3 is built from 14 residues. Trimming removed 6 bases from V and 6 bases from J; junction bases left unmatched: 7.

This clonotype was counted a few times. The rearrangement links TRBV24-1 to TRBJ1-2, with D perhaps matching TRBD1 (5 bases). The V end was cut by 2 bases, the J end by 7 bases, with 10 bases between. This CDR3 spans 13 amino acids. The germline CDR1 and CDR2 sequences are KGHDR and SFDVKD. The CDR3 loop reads CATSDWAGSGYTF. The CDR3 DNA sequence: TGTGCCACCAGTGATTGGGCAGGGAGTGGCTACACCTTC.

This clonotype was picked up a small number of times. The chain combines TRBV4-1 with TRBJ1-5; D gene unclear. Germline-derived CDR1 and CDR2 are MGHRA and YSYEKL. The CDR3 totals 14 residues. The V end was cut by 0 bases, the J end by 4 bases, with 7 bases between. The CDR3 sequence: CASSQERVNQPQHF. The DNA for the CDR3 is TGCGCCAGCAGCCAAGAACGGGTAAATCAGCCCCAGCATTTT.

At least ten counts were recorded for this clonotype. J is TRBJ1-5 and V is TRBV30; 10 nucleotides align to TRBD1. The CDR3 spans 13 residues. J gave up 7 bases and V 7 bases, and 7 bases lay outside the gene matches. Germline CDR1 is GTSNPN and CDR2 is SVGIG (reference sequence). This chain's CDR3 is CALTGTGDQPQHF. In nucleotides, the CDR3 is TGTGCCTTAACCGGGACAGGGGACCAGCCCCAGCATTTT. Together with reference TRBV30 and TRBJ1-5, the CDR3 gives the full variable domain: SQTIHQWPATLVQPVGSPLSLECTVEGTSNPNLYWYRQAAGRGLQLLFYSVGIGQISSEVPQNLSASRPQDRQFILSSKKLLLSDSGFYLCALTGTGDQPQHFGDGTRLSIL.